The clone carrying this T cell receptor beta chain has ten or more counts. Original processing notes: The study's classifier, a distant-metastasis tool for papillary thyroid cancer, was built using CDR3 differences across clinicopathological groups. TCRdb re-called clones from the PCR reads using MiXCR. Here the V and J calls rest on TCRdb's processing, not on the authors' analysis. The profile shows 80,000 to 85,000 clones, around an eighth of them singletons. This sample stems from a study of metastatic and nonmetastatic thyroid tumors. Each patient went into thyroid surgery without having received any treatment. Germline V gene data show CDR1 as SGHTA and CDR2 as FQGTGA. The V and J ends lost 5 bases and 6 bases respectively, with 16 bases between them. The CDR3 has 14 residues.

The rearrangement links TRBV7-3 to TRBJ1-1, with D tentatively TRBD1 (5 bases). Sample: tumor tissue. This receptor was identified in a female donor with papillary thyroid cancer or a benign thyroid nodule (not recorded which). Some clones in this sample may be carry-over from other donors' samples. The CDR3 DNA follows: TGTGCCAGCAGCAGGTTTGACGGGGCAGCTGAAGCTTTCTTT. Translating gives CASSRFDGAAEAFF.